These T cell receptor beta chains were read from a single sample in a study of blood T cell repertoires in COVID-19. Using immunoSEQ multiplex PCR, the repertoire was profiled, and TCRdb retains in-frame clones only, with some absent. Of around 280,000 clones listed, 88% are singletons. Sequencing used peripheral blood. The receptors originated from a woman between 25 and 40 years old with COVID-19, enrolled during active disease. Both conserved end residues are part of each CDR3. Fields, in order: J gene, V gene, clone size, D gene, CDR3 DNA, CDR3 protein. The D gene is left open where the match is weak. A row's size may be missing; if present it is once, few, many or a size class.

j_call: TRBJ2-5; v_call: TRBV5-1; clone_size: -; d_call: TRBD2; cdr3_nt: TGCGCCAGCAGCTTGTCCAGCGGGAGTGGTGAGACCCAGTACTTC; cdr3_aa: CASSLSSGSGETQYF
j_call: TRBJ1-5; v_call: TRBV2; clone_size: -; d_call: -; cdr3_nt: TGTGCCAGCAGTGCCGACACGCTCAATCAGCCCCAGCATTTT; cdr3_aa: CASSADTLNQPQHF
j_call: TRBJ2-7; v_call: TRBV10-3; clone_size: -; d_call: -; cdr3_nt: TGTGCCATCAGTTCCCCCGACTCCCGAGGCCACGAGCAGTACTTC; cdr3_aa: CAISSPDSRGHEQYF
j_call: TRBJ2-7; v_call: TRBV5-1; clone_size: -; d_call: -; cdr3_nt: TGCGCCAGCAGTTTTGACAGCCCCTACGAGCAGTACTTC; cdr3_aa: CASSFDSPYEQYF
j_call: TRBJ2-7; v_call: TRBV19; clone_size: few; d_call: -; cdr3_nt: TGTGCCAGTAGTGGCAGGGACGAGCAGTACTTC; cdr3_aa: CASSGRDEQYF
j_call: TRBJ1-6; v_call: TRBV21-1; clone_size: few; d_call: -; cdr3_nt: TGTGCCAGCAGCAAAGGTGGGCCTGCTTTTTCACCCCTCCACTTT; cdr3_aa: CASSKGGPAFSPLHF
j_call: TRBJ2-7; v_call: TRBV28; clone_size: -; d_call: -; cdr3_nt: TGTGCCAGCAGTTTATTAGGGACACCAAGGGAGCAGTACTTC; cdr3_aa: CASSLLGTPREQYF
j_call: TRBJ2-2; v_call: TRBV6-5; clone_size: -; d_call: -; cdr3_nt: TGTGCCAGCAGATTAAACACCGGGGAGCTGTTTTTT; cdr3_aa: CASRLNTGELFF
j_call: TRBJ2-1; v_call: TRBV5-1; clone_size: few; d_call: -; cdr3_nt: TGCGCCAGCAGCTTGGACGGACAGAGGTTCGGCAATGAGCAGTTCTTC; cdr3_aa: CASSLDGQRFGNEQFF
j_call: TRBJ1-5; v_call: TRBV10-3; clone_size: -; d_call: TRBD1; cdr3_nt: TGTGCCATCAGTGATGGACAGGGGCCCTATCAGCCCCAGCATTTT; cdr3_aa: CAISDGQGPYQPQHF
j_call: TRBJ1-4; v_call: TRBV11-2; clone_size: -; d_call: TRBD1; cdr3_nt: TGTGCCAGCAGCCCCGACAGGGCAACTAATGAAAAACTGTTTTTT; cdr3_aa: CASSPDRATNEKLFF
j_call: TRBJ2-2; v_call: TRBV7-6; clone_size: -; d_call: -; cdr3_nt: TGTGCCAGCAGTTTTAGAGGTGGCGGCACCGGGGAGCTGTTTTTT; cdr3_aa: CASSFRGGGTGELFF
j_call: TRBJ2-7; v_call: TRBV30; clone_size: once; d_call: TRBD2; cdr3_nt: TGTGCCTGGAGTGTACACGTGACTAGCGGGAGGGCCGAGCAGTACTTC; cdr3_aa: CAWSVHVTSGRAEQYF
j_call: TRBJ2-1; v_call: TRBV6-5; clone_size: few; d_call: TRBD2; cdr3_nt: TGTGCCAGCACCTGGGGACTAGCGGGAGAGGAGCAGTTCTTC; cdr3_aa: CASTWGLAGEEQFF
j_call: TRBJ2-5; v_call: TRBV5-1; clone_size: -; d_call: TRBD1; cdr3_nt: TGCGCCAGCAGCCGGACAGGGGAGACCCAGTACTTC; cdr3_aa: CASSRTGETQYF
j_call: TRBJ1-2; v_call: TRBV9; clone_size: -; d_call: -; cdr3_nt: TGTGCCAGCAGCGTAGGACCCAAGACAGAGTATGGCTACACCTTC; cdr3_aa: CASSVGPKTEYGYTF
j_call: TRBJ2-7; v_call: TRBV4-1; clone_size: -; d_call: TRBD2; cdr3_nt: TGCGCCAGCAGCCAAGTACTAGCGGAGCACTCCTACGAGCAGTACTTC; cdr3_aa: CASSQVLAEHSYEQYF
j_call: TRBJ2-1; v_call: TRBV11-2; clone_size: -; d_call: -; cdr3_nt: TGTGCCAGCAGCCGATCTCTTCAGGACTACAATGAGCAGTTCTTC; cdr3_aa: CASSRSLQDYNEQFF
j_call: TRBJ1-4; v_call: TRBV4-1; clone_size: -; d_call: -; cdr3_nt: TGCGCCAGCAGACCGTTCGACAGGAATGAAAAACTGTTTTTT; cdr3_aa: CASRPFDRNEKLFF
j_call: TRBJ2-7; v_call: TRBV10-3; clone_size: -; d_call: TRBD2; cdr3_nt: TGTGCCATCGGACTAGCGGTCTCCTACGAGCAGTACTTC; cdr3_aa: CAIGLAVSYEQYF
j_call: TRBJ2-1; v_call: TRBV7-2; clone_size: -; d_call: TRBD2; cdr3_nt: TGTGCCAGCAGCCTTGGGCGACTAGCGGTCTACAATGAGCAGTTCTTC; cdr3_aa: CASSLGRLAVYNEQFF
j_call: TRBJ2-7; v_call: TRBV28; clone_size: -; d_call: TRBD1; cdr3_nt: TGTGCCAGCAGTCAGGGGGCAGCTACTCGCACCTACCAGTACTTC; cdr3_aa: CASSQGAATRTYQYF
j_call: TRBJ1-1; v_call: TRBV2; clone_size: -; d_call: TRBD1; cdr3_nt: TGTGCCAGCAGTGGGGACAGAAACACTGAAGCTTTCTTT; cdr3_aa: CASSGDRNTEAFF
j_call: TRBJ2-5; v_call: TRBV19; clone_size: -; d_call: TRBD2; cdr3_nt: TGTGCCAGTAGTATACGGCGACTAGCGGGAGTTGGGGAGACCCAGTACTTC; cdr3_aa: CASSIRRLAGVGETQYF
j_call: TRBJ2-1; v_call: TRBV9; clone_size: once; d_call: TRBD2; cdr3_nt: TGTGCCAGCAGCGTAGATGGGGCGGGAGTGGCCTACAATGAGCAGTTCTTC; cdr3_aa: CASSVDGAGVAYNEQFF
j_call: TRBJ2-7; v_call: TRBV9; clone_size: -; d_call: TRBD2; cdr3_nt: TGTGCCAGCAGCGTAGAAGGAGCGGGAGGGGCCGAGCAGTACTTC; cdr3_aa: CASSVEGAGGAEQYF
j_call: TRBJ1-2; v_call: TRBV4-3; clone_size: few; d_call: TRBD1; cdr3_nt: TGCGCCAGCAGCCGGGACAGGGGGTACTATGGCTACACCTTC; cdr3_aa: CASSRDRGYYGYTF
j_call: TRBJ2-5; v_call: TRBV5-1; clone_size: once; d_call: TRBD1; cdr3_nt: TGCGCCAGCAGCGCCGGACAGGGGGTGCAAGAGACCCAGTACTTC; cdr3_aa: CASSAGQGVQETQYF
j_call: TRBJ2-5; v_call: TRBV25-1; clone_size: -; d_call: TRBD2; cdr3_nt: TGTGCCAGCAGTGAATTGGGCGGGAGGATAAAGGAGACCCAGTACTTC; cdr3_aa: CASSELGGRIKETQYF
j_call: TRBJ2-3; v_call: TRBV5-1; clone_size: -; d_call: TRBD2; cdr3_nt: TGCGCCAGCAGCTGGATTGGAATGGGACTAGCGGGAGCGGATACGCAGTATTTT; cdr3_aa: CASSWIGMGLAGADTQYF
j_call: TRBJ2-2; v_call: TRBV5-1; clone_size: -; d_call: -; cdr3_nt: TGCGCCAGCAGCATCCCGGGCACCGGGGAGCTGTTTTTT; cdr3_aa: CASSIPGTGELFF
j_call: TRBJ1-4; v_call: TRBV25-1; clone_size: -; d_call: -; cdr3_nt: TGTGCCAGCAGGGCTAGGGGTGTAGCTAATGAAAAACTGTTTTTT; cdr3_aa: CASRARGVANEKLFF
j_call: TRBJ1-1; v_call: TRBV28; clone_size: -; d_call: -; cdr3_nt: TGTGCCAGCCTAATGGCAGGGAACACTGAAGCTTTCTTT; cdr3_aa: CASLMAGNTEAFF
j_call: TRBJ2-7; v_call: TRBV27; clone_size: -; d_call: -; cdr3_nt: TGTGCCAGCAGTTGGAGGGGAAGAAACTCCTACGAGCAGTACTTC; cdr3_aa: CASSWRGRNSYEQYF
j_call: TRBJ2-1; v_call: TRBV9; clone_size: -; d_call: TRBD2; cdr3_nt: TGTGCCAGCAGCGCTCGACAGGGACCGGGACTAGCGGGAGTCAATGAGCAGTTCTTC; cdr3_aa: CASSARQGPGLAGVNEQFF
j_call: TRBJ2-1; v_call: TRBV4-3; clone_size: few; d_call: TRBD2; cdr3_nt: TGCGCCAGCAGCCAAGATTTGGTAGCGGGAGAATTGGAGCAGTTCTTC; cdr3_aa: CASSQDLVAGELEQFF
j_call: TRBJ2-1; v_call: TRBV24-1; clone_size: -; d_call: -; cdr3_nt: TGTGCCACCAGTGATCGGGCGACTAGCTCCTACAATGAGCAGTTCTTC; cdr3_aa: CATSDRATSSYNEQFF
j_call: TRBJ2-3; v_call: TRBV7-3; clone_size: once; d_call: TRBD1; cdr3_nt: TGTGCCAGCAGCCCACAGGGGACAGATACGCAGTATTTT; cdr3_aa: CASSPQGTDTQYF
j_call: TRBJ1-4; v_call: TRBV15; clone_size: once; d_call: -; cdr3_nt: TGTGCCACCAGCGCTCGACAGGTCGCTAATGAAAAACTGTTTTTT; cdr3_aa: CATSARQVANEKLFF
j_call: TRBJ2-7; v_call: TRBV7-3; clone_size: -; d_call: TRBD2; cdr3_nt: TGTGCCAGCAGCTTAGGAGCCGGGACTAGCGGCTCCTACGAGCAGTACTTC; cdr3_aa: CASSLGAGTSGSYEQYF
j_call: TRBJ2-7; v_call: TRBV4-3; clone_size: few; d_call: -; cdr3_nt: TGCGCCAGCAGCCAAAATTCCGGCTCCTACGAGCAGTACTTC; cdr3_aa: CASSQNSGSYEQYF
j_call: TRBJ1-6; v_call: TRBV6-5; clone_size: -; d_call: -; cdr3_nt: TGTGCCAGCAGTCCGCAGAGGCGTTCACCCCTCCACTTT; cdr3_aa: CASSPQRRSPLHF
j_call: TRBJ2-1; v_call: TRBV5-8; clone_size: -; d_call: -; cdr3_nt: TGTGCCAGCAGCTTGGCCCTCAGACTAGATCATGCCAATGAGCAGTTCTTC; cdr3_aa: CASSLALRLDHANEQFF
j_call: TRBJ2-7; v_call: TRBV7-8; clone_size: -; d_call: TRBD2; cdr3_nt: TGTGCCAGCAGCTTACTAGCGGGAGGGCCGTACGAGCAGTACTTC; cdr3_aa: CASSLLAGGPYEQYF
j_call: TRBJ1-4; v_call: TRBV12-2; clone_size: -; d_call: -; cdr3_nt: TGTGCAAGTCGCTTGGGACAGGGGGCGGCAACTAATGAAAAACTGTTTTTT; cdr3_aa: CASRLGQGAATNEKLFF
j_call: TRBJ2-6; v_call: TRBV5-5; clone_size: -; d_call: -; cdr3_nt: TGTGCCAGCAGTCGGACATTCCTGGCTGGGGCCAACGTCCTGACTTTC; cdr3_aa: CASSRTFLAGANVLTF
j_call: TRBJ2-5; v_call: TRBV19; clone_size: -; d_call: TRBD1; cdr3_nt: TGTGCCAGTGGGACAGCCCAAGAGACCCAGTACTTC; cdr3_aa: CASGTAQETQYF
j_call: TRBJ2-7; v_call: TRBV16; clone_size: -; d_call: TRBD1; cdr3_nt: TGTGCCAGCAGCTCGGGACAGGGAGATTACGAGCAGTACTTC; cdr3_aa: CASSSGQGDYEQYF
j_call: TRBJ1-4; v_call: TRBV10-1; clone_size: -; d_call: TRBD1; cdr3_nt: TGCGCCAGCAGTGAAGGGGGCGGTGAAAAACTGTTTTTT; cdr3_aa: CASSEGGGEKLFF
j_call: TRBJ1-1; v_call: TRBV6-5; clone_size: -; d_call: -; cdr3_nt: TGTGCCAGCAGCCCCAACGGGGACACTGAAGCTTTCTTT; cdr3_aa: CASSPNGDTEAFF
j_call: TRBJ2-5; v_call: TRBV3-1/TRBV3-2; clone_size: -; d_call: TRBD2; cdr3_nt: TGTGCCAGCAGCCTCCTGACTAGCGGGAGGGCCCGGGAGACCCAGTACTTC; cdr3_aa: CASSLLTSGRARETQYF
j_call: TRBJ2-7; v_call: TRBV28; clone_size: -; d_call: TRBD2; cdr3_nt: TGTGCCAGCGGGGAGACTAGCGGGAGGTTCTACGAGCAGTACTTC; cdr3_aa: CASGETSGRFYEQYF
j_call: TRBJ1-4; v_call: TRBV28; clone_size: few; d_call: -; cdr3_nt: TGTGCCAGCAGAAAAATACAGGGTCCTAATGAAAAACTGTTTTTT; cdr3_aa: CASRKIQGPNEKLFF
j_call: TRBJ1-5; v_call: TRBV7-2; clone_size: -; d_call: -; cdr3_nt: TGTGCCAGCAGCTTAGTTCGAGAGCAGCCCCAGCATTTT; cdr3_aa: CASSLVREQPQHF
j_call: TRBJ1-2; v_call: TRBV6-5; clone_size: -; d_call: -; cdr3_nt: TGTGCCAGCAGTTACTCGTTTCACAGTTATGGCTACACCTTC; cdr3_aa: CASSYSFHSYGYTF
j_call: TRBJ2-5; v_call: TRBV7-8; clone_size: -; d_call: TRBD2; cdr3_nt: TGTGCCAGCAGCCAGTGGGGGGGAGAGGAGACCCAGTACTTC; cdr3_aa: CASSQWGGEETQYF